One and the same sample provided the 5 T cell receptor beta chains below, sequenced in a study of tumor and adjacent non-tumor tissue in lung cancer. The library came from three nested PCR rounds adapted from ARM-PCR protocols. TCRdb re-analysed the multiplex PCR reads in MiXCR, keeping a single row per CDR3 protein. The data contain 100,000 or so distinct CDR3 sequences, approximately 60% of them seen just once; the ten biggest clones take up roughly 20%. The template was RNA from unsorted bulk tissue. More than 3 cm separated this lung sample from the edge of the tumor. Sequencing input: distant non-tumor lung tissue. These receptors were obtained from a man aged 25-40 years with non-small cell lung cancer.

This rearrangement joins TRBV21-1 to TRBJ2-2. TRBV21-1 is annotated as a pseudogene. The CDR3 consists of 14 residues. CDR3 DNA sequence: TGTGCCAGCAGCAAGCGACTCTCTCCAGGAGAGCTGTTTTTT. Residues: CASSKRLSPGELFF.

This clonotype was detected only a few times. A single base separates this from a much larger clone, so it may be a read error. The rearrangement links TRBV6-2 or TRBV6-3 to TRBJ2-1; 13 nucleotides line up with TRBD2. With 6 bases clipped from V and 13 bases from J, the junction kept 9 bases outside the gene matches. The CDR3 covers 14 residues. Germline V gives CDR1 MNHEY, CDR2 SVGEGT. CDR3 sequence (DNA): TGTGCCAGCAGCACTAGCGGGGGGGCTCACGACCAGTTCTTC. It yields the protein CASSTSGGAHDQFF.

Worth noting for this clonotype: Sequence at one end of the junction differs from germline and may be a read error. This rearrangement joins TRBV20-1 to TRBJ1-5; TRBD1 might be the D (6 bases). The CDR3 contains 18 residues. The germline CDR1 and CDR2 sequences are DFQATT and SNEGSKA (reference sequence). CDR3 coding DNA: TGCAGTGCTGGAGACATTCGCACCGGTACAGGGATCAGTCAGCCCCAGCATTTT. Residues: CSAGDIRTGTGISQPQHF.

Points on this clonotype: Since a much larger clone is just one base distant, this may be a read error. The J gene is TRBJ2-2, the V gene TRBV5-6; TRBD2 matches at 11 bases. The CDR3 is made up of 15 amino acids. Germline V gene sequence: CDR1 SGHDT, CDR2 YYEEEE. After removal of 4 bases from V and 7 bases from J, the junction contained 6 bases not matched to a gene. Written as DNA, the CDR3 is TGTGCCAGCAGCACCCCACTAGCGGGAGTCGGGGAGCTGTTTTTT. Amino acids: CASSTPLAGVGELFF.

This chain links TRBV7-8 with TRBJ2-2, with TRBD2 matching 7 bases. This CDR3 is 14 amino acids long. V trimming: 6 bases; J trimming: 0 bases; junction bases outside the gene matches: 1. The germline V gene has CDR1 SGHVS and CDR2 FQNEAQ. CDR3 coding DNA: TGTGCCAGCAGACTAGCGACGAACACCGGGGAGCTGTTTTTT. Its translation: CASRLATNTGELFF.